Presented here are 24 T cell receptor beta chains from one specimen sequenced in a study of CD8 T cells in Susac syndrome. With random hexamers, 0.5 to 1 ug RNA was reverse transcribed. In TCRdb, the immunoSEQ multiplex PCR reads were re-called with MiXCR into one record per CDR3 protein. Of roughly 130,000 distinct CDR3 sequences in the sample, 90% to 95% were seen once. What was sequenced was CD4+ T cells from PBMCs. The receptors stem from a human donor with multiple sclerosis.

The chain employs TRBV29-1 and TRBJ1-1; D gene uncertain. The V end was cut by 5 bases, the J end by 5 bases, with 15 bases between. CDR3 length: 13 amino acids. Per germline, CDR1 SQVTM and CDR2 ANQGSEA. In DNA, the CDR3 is TGCAGCGTTAAGTCGTGGTGGGAGACTGAAGCTTTCTTT. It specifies CSVKSWWETEAFF.

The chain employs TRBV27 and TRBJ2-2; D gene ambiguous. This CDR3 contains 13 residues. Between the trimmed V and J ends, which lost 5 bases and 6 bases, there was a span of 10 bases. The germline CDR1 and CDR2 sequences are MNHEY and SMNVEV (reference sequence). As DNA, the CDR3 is TGTGCCAGCAGTCCCCGATGGGCCGGGGAGCTGTTTTTT. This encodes CASSPRWAGELFF.

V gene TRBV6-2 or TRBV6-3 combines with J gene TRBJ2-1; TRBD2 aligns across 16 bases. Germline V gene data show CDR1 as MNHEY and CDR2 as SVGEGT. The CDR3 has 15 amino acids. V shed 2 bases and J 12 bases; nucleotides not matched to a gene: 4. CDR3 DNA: TGTGCCAGCAGTTACGGGACTAGCGGGAGGGCCGCGCAGTTCTTC. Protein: CASSYGTSGRAAQFF.

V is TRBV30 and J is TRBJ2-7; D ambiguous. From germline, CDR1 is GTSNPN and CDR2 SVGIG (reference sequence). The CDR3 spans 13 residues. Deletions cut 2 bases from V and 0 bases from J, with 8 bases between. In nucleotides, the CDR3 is TGTGCCTGGAGTAAAGTCAGCTCCTACGAGCAGTACTTC. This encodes CAWSKVSSYEQYF.

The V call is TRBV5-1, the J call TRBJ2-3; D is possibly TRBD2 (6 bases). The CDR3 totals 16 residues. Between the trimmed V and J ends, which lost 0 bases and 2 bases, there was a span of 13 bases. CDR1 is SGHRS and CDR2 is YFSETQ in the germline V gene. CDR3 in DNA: TGCGCCAGCAGCTTGGGCGGGGAACCTCCCACAGATACGCAGTATTTT. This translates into CASSLGGEPPTDTQYF.

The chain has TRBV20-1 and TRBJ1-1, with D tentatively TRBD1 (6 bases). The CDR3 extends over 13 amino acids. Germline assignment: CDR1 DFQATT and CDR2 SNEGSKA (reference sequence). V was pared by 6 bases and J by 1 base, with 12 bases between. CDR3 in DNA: TGCAGTGCCGAACACAGGGAGAACACTGAAGCTTTCTTT. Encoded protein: CSAEHRENTEAFF.

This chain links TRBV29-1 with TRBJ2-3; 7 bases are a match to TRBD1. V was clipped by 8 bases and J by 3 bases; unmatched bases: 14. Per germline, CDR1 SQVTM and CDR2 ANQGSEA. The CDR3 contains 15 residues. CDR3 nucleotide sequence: TGCAGCACCGGGTGGGCGAGGGGGCGGACAGATACGCAGTATTTT. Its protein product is CSTGWARGRTDTQYF.

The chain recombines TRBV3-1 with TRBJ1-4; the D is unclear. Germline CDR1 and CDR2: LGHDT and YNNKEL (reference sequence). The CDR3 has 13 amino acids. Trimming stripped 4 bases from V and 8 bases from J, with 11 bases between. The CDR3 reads CASSLIGVEKLFF. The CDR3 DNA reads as TGTGCCAGCAGCCTTATCGGGGTGGAAAAACTGTTTTTT.

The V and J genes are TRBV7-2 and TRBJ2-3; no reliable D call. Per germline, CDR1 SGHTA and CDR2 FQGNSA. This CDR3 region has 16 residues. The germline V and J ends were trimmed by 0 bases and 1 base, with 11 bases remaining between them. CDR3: CASSLALSSRTDTQYF. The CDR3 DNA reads TGTGCCAGCAGCTTAGCGTTAAGCAGCCGCACAGATACGCAGTATTTT.

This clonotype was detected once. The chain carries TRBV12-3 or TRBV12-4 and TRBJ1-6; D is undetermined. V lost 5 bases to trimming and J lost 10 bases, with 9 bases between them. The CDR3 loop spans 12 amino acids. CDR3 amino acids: CASSQFYSPLHF. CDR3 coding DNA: TGTGCCAGCAGTCAGTTTTACTCACCCCTCCACTTT.

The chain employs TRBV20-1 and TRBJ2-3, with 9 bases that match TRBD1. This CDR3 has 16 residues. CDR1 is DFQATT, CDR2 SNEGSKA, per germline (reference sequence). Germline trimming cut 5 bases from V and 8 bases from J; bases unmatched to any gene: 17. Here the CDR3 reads CSAQFPGQGFVGTQYF. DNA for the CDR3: TGCAGTGCTCAATTTCCGGGACAGGGATTCGTGGGTACGCAGTATTTT.

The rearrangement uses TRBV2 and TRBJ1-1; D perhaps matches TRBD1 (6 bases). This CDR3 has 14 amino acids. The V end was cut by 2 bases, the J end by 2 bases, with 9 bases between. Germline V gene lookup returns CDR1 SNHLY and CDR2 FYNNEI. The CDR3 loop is CASSETGYNTEAFF. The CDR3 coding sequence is TGTGCCAGCAGTGAAACAGGGTACAACACTGAAGCTTTCTTT.

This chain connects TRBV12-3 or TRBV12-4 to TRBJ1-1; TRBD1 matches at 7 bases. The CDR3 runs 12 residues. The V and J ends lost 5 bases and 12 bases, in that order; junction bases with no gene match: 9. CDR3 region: CASSRRQGLSFF. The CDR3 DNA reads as TGTGCCAGCAGTCGTAGACAGGGCTTGTCTTTCTTT.

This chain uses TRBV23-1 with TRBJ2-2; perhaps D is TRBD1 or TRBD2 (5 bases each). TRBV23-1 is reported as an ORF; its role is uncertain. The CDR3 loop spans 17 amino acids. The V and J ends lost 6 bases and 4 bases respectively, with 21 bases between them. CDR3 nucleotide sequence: TGCGCCAGCAGGGAAACCCCGGGACCCCTGCCCACCGGGGAGCTGTTTTTT. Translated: CASRETPGPLPTGELFF.

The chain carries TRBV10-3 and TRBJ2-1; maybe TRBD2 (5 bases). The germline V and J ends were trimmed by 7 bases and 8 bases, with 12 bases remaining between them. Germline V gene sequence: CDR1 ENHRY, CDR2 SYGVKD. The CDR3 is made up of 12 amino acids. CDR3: CAIKASGDEQFF. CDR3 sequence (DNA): TGTGCCATCAAGGCAAGCGGCGATGAGCAGTTCTTC.

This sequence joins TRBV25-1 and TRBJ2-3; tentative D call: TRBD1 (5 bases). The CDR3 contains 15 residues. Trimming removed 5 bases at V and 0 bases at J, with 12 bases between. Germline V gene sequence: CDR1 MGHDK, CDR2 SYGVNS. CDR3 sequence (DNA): TGTGCCAGCAGTTCCAGGGCTTCTAGCACAGATACGCAGTATTTT. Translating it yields CASSSRASSTDTQYF.

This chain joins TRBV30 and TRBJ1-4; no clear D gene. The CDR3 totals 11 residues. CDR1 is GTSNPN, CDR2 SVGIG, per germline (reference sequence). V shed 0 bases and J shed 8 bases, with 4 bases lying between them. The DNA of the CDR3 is TGTGCCTGGAGTGTTCGAGAAAAACTGTTTTTT. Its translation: CAWSVREKLFF. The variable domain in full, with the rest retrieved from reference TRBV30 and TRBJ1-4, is SQTIHQWPATLVQPVGSPLSLECTVEGTSNPNLYWYRQAAGRGLQLLFYSVGIGQISSEVPQNLSASRPQDRQFILSSKKLLLSDSGFYLCAWSVREKLFFGSGTQLSVL.

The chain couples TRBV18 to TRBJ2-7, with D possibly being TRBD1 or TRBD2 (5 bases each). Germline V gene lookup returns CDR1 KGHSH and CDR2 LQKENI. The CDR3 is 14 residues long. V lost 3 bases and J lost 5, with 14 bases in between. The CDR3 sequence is CASSPGTGPNEQYF. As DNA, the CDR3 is TGTGCCAGCTCACCCGGGACGGGGCCTAACGAGCAGTACTTC.

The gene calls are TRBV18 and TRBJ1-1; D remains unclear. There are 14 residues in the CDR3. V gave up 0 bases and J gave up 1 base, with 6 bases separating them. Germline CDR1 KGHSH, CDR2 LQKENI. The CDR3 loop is CASSPPSGNTEAFF. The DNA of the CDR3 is TGTGCCAGCTCACCACCGTCCGGGAACACTGAAGCTTTCTTT.

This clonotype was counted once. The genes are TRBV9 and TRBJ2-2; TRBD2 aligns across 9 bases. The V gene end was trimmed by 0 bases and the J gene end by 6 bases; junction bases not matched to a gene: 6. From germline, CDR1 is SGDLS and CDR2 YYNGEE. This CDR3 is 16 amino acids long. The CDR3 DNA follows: TGTGCCAGCAGCGTAGTTGCGGGAGGGCCCGCCGGGGAGCTGTTTTTT. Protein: CASSVVAGGPAGELFF.

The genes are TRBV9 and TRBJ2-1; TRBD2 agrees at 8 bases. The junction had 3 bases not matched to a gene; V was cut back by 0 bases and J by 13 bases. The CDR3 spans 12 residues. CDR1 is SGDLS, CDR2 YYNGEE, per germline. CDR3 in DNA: TGTGCCAGCAGCGTAGGGGCGGGAGGACAGTTCTTC. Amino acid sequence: CASSVGAGGQFF.

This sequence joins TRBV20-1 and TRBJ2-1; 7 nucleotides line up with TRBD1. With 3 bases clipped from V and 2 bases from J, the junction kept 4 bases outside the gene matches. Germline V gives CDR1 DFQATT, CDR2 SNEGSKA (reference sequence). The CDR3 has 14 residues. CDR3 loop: CSASHRGPYNEQFF. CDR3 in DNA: TGCAGTGCTAGTCACAGGGGACCCTACAATGAGCAGTTCTTC.

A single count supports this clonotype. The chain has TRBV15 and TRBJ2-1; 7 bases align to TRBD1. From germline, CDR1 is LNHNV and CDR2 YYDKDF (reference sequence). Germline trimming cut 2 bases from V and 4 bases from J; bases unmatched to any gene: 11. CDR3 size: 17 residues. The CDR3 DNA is TGTGCCACCAGCAGATCCCTTATCCGGGACAGTTACAATGAGCAGTTCTTC. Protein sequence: CATSRSLIRDSYNEQFF.

The CDR3 nucleotides read TGTGCCAGCAGCGTAACTAGCGGGGTAACCGGGGAGCTGTTTTTT. This sequence encodes CASSVTSGVTGELFF. The rearrangement links TRBV9 to TRBJ2-2, with TRBD2 matching 10 bases. Per the germline V gene, CDR1 is SGDLS and CDR2 is YYNGEE. The V segment lost 1 base and the J segment 5 bases; nucleotides outside the gene matches: 2. The CDR3 is made up of 15 amino acids.